The rows below give T cell receptor beta chains drawn from one sample of a study of identical twins. TCRdb independently ran MiXCR on the 5' RACE reads; one entry per CDR3 protein. The data contain about 240,000 distinct CDR3 sequences, 6% to 8% of them seen just once; the ten biggest clones take up approximately 5.4%. This same sample was also part of a study on yellow fever vaccine responses in identical twins.

The sequenced sample consisted of CD8+ T cells sorted from blood. The receptors shown here come from a woman between 18 and 30 years old in good health. CDR3s include the opening cysteine and the closing phenylalanine or tryptophan. The D gene is left open where the match is weak. Size is stated for part of the rows, as once, few or many counts, or as a class when the clone is expanded.

clone_size d_call j_call v_call cdr3_nt cdr3_aa
- - TRBJ2-1 TRBV14 TGTGCCAGCAGCCCCCGCGATTTCGTCAATGAGCAGTTCTTC CASSPRDFVNEQFF
few - TRBJ2-3 TRBV5-5 TGTGCCAGCAGCTCCAACCCGACAAATTTCAGGGGCGCAGATACGCAGTATTTT CASSSNPTNFRGADTQYF
- - TRBJ2-3 TRBV12-3/TRBV12-4 TGTGCCAGCAGCACGAGCTACACCAGGGGCCCAGATACGCAGTATTTT CASSTSYTRGPDTQYF
many - TRBJ2-1 TRBV7-8 TGTGCCAGCAGCTTAGCGGACAACCTGCCCTACAATGAGCAGTTCTTC CASSLADNLPYNEQFF
few TRBD2 TRBJ2-7 TRBV7-9 TGTGCCAGCAGCCCCCCACTAGCGACCTCCTACGAGCAGTACTTC CASSPPLATSYEQYF
many TRBD1 TRBJ2-1 TRBV29-1 TGCAGCGTTGAAGGACAGGGCGCCTACAATGAGCAGTTCTTC CSVEGQGAYNEQFF
few TRBD1 TRBJ2-3 TRBV10-3 TGTGCCATCAGGGCCGGGACAGGGGCCAGTCTAGATACGCAGTATTTT CAIRAGTGASLDTQYF
many - TRBJ2-7 TRBV5-1 TGCGCCAGCACCCCTAGCGACTCCTACGAGCAGTACTTC CASTPSDSYEQYF
few - TRBJ1-5 TRBV6-5 TGTGCCAGCAGTTACCCTCCATCCAATCAGCCCCAGCATTTT CASSYPPSNQPQHF
many TRBD2 TRBJ2-1 TRBV15 TGTGCCACCAGCAGGGAGCGGGACTCCTACAATGAGCAGTTCTTC CATSRERDSYNEQFF
many TRBD1 TRBJ2-1 TRBV28 TGTGCCAGCAGTTTACAATTCGAACAGGGGACCCTTCGCTTC CASSLQFEQGTLRF
- TRBD1 TRBJ2-7 TRBV6-5 TGTGCCAGCAGTTACTTCCAACAGGGGAACTACGAGCAGTACTTC CASSYFQQGNYEQYF
- TRBD1 TRBJ2-1 TRBV12-3/TRBV12-4 TGTGCCAGTTCACAGGGGATCAAGGGCAATGAGCAGTTCTTC CASSQGIKGNEQFF
few - TRBJ2-7 TRBV27 TGTGCCAGCAGTTTGGAACAAACCTACGAGCAGTACTTC CASSLEQTYEQYF
- TRBD1 TRBJ1-1 TRBV7-9 TGTGCCAGCAGCTCAGGGGAGACAGGGCGCACTGAAGCTTTCTTT CASSSGETGRTEAFF
many - TRBJ2-1 TRBV4-1 TGCGCCAGCAGCCAAGAACGTATTAATGAGCAGTTCTTC CASSQERINEQFF
- - TRBJ1-1 TRBV25-1 TGTGCCAGCGCCCGAGGGGGGGTCGTGGCTTTCTTT CASARGGVVAFF
few - TRBJ2-1 TRBV29-1 TGCAGCGTTGAGGCGGTGGAGAGCTCCTACAATGAGCAGTTCTTC CSVEAVESSYNEQFF
few TRBD2 TRBJ2-1 TRBV20-1 TGCAGTGCTAGAGATTCTAGCGGGGGGAACAACAATGAGCAGTTCTTC CSARDSSGGNNNEQFF
- - TRBJ2-7 TRBV7-6 TGTGCCAGCAGCTACTTCCCAGGCCCCGCCTACGAGCAGTACTTC CASSYFPGPAYEQYF
- - TRBJ2-7 TRBV11-2 TGTGCCAGCAGCTTCAGGGGTAATGCCTACGAGCAGTACTTC CASSFRGNAYEQYF
- - TRBJ2-2 TRBV7-3 TGTGCCAGCAGCTTAGCCTATGCGGGGGAGCTGTTTTTT CASSLAYAGELFF
- - TRBJ1-5 TRBV2 TGTGCCAGCTCGGGTGGACAATTTAATCAGCCCCAGCATTTT CASSGGQFNQPQHF
- - TRBJ2-1 TRBV20-1 TGCAGTGCAGGGCCGAGGGGGTCCTACAATGAGCAGTTCTTC CSAGPRGSYNEQFF
few - TRBJ2-7 TRBV27 TGTGCCAGCAGTCCAGGGGGGGTGGACGAGCAGTACTTC CASSPGGVDEQYF
few TRBD1 TRBJ2-7 TRBV20-1 TGCAGTGCCAGGGGGCGGAGTTACGAGCAGTACTTC CSARGRSYEQYF
many TRBD2 TRBJ2-1 TRBV4-1 TGCGCCAGCAGCCCCCTAGCGGGGACAACCTACAATGAGCAGTTCTTC CASSPLAGTTYNEQFF
few - TRBJ2-1 TRBV20-1 TGCAGTGCTAGAGATGATTCGGGTTGGGAGCAGTTCTTC CSARDDSGWEQFF
few - TRBJ2-1 TRBV7-8 TGTGCCAGCAGCCGAAACCTAGGTCGGGATGAGCAGTTCTTC CASSRNLGRDEQFF
once - TRBJ2-3 TRBV28 TGTGCCAGCAGTTGGAGGTCCTACACTAGCACAGATACGCAGTATTTT CASSWRSYTSTDTQYF
many - TRBJ2-4 TRBV13 TGTGCCAGCAGCTTAGGCGGGCTCGGCAAAAACATTCAGTACTTC CASSLGGLGKNIQYF
few TRBD1 TRBJ1-1 TRBV20-1 TGCAGTGCTAGAGGGGGACAGGGGGTGGTAGGCGAAGCTTTCTTT CSARGGQGVVGEAFF
few TRBD1 TRBJ2-1 TRBV5-6 TGTGCCAGCAGCTACTCCGGGACAGGATACAATGAGCAGTTCTTC CASSYSGTGYNEQFF
- TRBD1 TRBJ2-1 TRBV2 TGTGCCACTTGGCATGGGACAGGGGTTATCAATGAGCAGTTCTTC CATWHGTGVINEQFF
few - TRBJ2-5 TRBV6-1 TGTGCCAGCAGTGAAGAGGTGGACCGGGAGACCCAGTACTTC CASSEEVDRETQYF
few TRBD1 TRBJ2-5 TRBV29-1 TGCAGCGCCTCGCCCCGGGACAGCCAAGAGACCCAGTACTTC CSASPRDSQETQYF
few TRBD1 TRBJ2-5 TRBV14 TGTGCCAGCAGCCATCTGATAGGGGGCAAGGAGACCCAGTACTTC CASSHLIGGKETQYF
- TRBD1 TRBJ1-5 TRBV6-1 TGTGCCAGCAGCTTCGGACAGGGAAACCAGCCCCAGCATTTT CASSFGQGNQPQHF
- TRBD1 TRBJ1-1 TRBV7-8 TGTGCCAGCAGCACGGACAGGGATGTGAACACTGAAGCTTTCTTT CASSTDRDVNTEAFF
many - TRBJ2-7 TRBV12-3/TRBV12-4 TGTGCCAGCAGTTCCACCTCCTACGAGCAGTACTTC CASSSTSYEQYF
few - TRBJ1-3 TRBV27 TGTGCCAGTGGACCGACCTTCTCTGGAAACACCATATATTTT CASGPTFSGNTIYF
- TRBD1 TRBJ2-3 TRBV5-6 TGTGCCAGCAGCTTGGGGACAGGGGCGAAAGATACGCAGTATTTT CASSLGTGAKDTQYF
few TRBD1 TRBJ1-2 TRBV24-1 TGTGCCACCAGTGATCCAGACAGGGCAGGCGGCTACACCTTC CATSDPDRAGGYTF
- - TRBJ2-1 TRBV5-6 TGTGCCAGCAGTTCGGCGGGCAGGGGCTCCTACAATGAGCAGTTCTTC CASSSAGRGSYNEQFF
few - TRBJ2-1 TRBV6-4 TGTGCCAGCAGTGACGACAATAATGAGCAGTTCTTC CASSDDNNEQFF
- TRBD2 TRBJ2-1 TRBV27 TGTGCCAGCAGTCCCGAAGCGGGGGGTTTTCGAACAGGCCAGTTCTTC CASSPEAGGFRTGQFF
few TRBD2 TRBJ2-1 TRBV20-1 TGCAGTGCTAGGGCTAGCGGGAGCTCCTACAATGAGCAGTTCTTC CSARASGSSYNEQFF
many - TRBJ1-2 TRBV6-5 TGTGCCAGCAGTTACACAGCCAACTATGGCTACACCTTC CASSYTANYGYTF
- - TRBJ1-1 TRBV28 TGTGCCAGCAGCCCTAACCACAACTTATTAAATGGGATGAACACTGAAGCTTTCTTT CASSPNHNLLNGMNTEAFF